This record looks at one TCR beta chain sequence and its context. The antigen is undetermined. The entry originates in a study of vaccination effects on CD4 cells after COVID-19. Before sequencing, viral peptide pools were used by the ViraFEST assay to expand antigen-specific CD4+ T cells. Following culture for ten to eleven days, CD4+ T cells were isolated. People in the vaccine group had not been infected with SARS-CoV-2 before, and their nucleocapsid antibodies were negative. The table came from immunoSEQ multiplex PCR; TCRdb's copy has only in-frame clones and leaves some out. The repertoire holds about 20,000 clones, with around 72% as singletons. CDR3 length: 13 residues. Germline loops: CDR1 LNHDA, CDR2 SQIVND (reference sequence). Trimming removed 3 bases from V and 6 bases from J; junction bases left unmatched: 2.

Sequencing used CD4+ T cells from PBMCs cultured with HCoV-NL63 spike peptides, obtained before COVID-19 vaccination. The rearrangement links TRBV19 to TRBJ1-2; the match to TRBD1 covers 9 bases. This TCR came from a human donor who received a COVID-19 vaccine. The CDR3 DNA is TGTGCCAGTAGTATCCGACAGGGGGATGGCTACACCTTC. Translating gives CASSIRQGDGYTF.